A single sample is the source of the 21 T cell receptor beta chains below, sequenced in a study of blood T cell repertoires in COVID-19. Clones were sequenced by immunoSEQ multiplex PCR, and TCRdb holds only the in-frame ones, with some missing. The sample contains about 330,000 clones, around 90% of which appear only once. Material for sequencing was PBMCs or T cells enriched from blood (not recorded which). The receptors shown here come from a woman younger than 45 who had recovered from COVID-19.

The rearrangement uses TRBV10-3 and TRBJ2-3; TRBD2 agrees at 11 bases. The CDR3 is made up of 16 amino acids. J lost 3 bases, V lost 6 bases, and 8 bases had no gene match. CDR1 is ENHRY, CDR2 SYGVKD, per germline. In DNA form, the CDR3 reads TGTGCCATCAGGTTCAATAGCGGGGGGGCAACAGATACGCAGTATTTT. It is translated as CAIRFNSGGATDTQYF.

The chain has TRBV9 and TRBJ2-2, with D perhaps TRBD1 (6 bases). The V end lost 3 bases, the J end lost 4 bases, and 13 bases lay between the germline ends. CDR3 length: 15 residues. Germline V gives CDR1 SGDLS, CDR2 YYNGEE. CDR3 sequence (DNA): TGTGCCAGCAGCGAGAGACAGGCATCCACCGGGGAGCTGTTTTTT. It specifies CASSERQASTGELFF.

The chain couples TRBV3-1 (or the pseudogene TRBV3-2) to TRBJ2-5, with a possible D match to TRBD2 (6 bases). CDR3 length equals 14 residues. CDR1 LGHDT and CDR2 YNNKEL come from the germline V gene (reference sequence). The V end lost 1 base, the J end lost 5 bases, and 11 bases lay between the germline ends. This CDR3 reads CASSQVVAGETQYF. In nucleotides, the CDR3 is TGTGCCAGCAGCCAAGTGGTGGCGGGGGAGACCCAGTACTTC.

This chain connects TRBV7-9 to TRBJ1-4; TRBD1 is a possible D gene (5 bases). V dropped 5 bases and J dropped 0 bases, with 13 bases sitting between them. Per the germline V gene, CDR1 is SEHNR and CDR2 is FQNEAQ (reference sequence). CDR3 length: 16 amino acids. This CDR3 reads CASSPGPIATNEKLFF. In DNA, the CDR3 is TGTGCCAGCAGCCCAGGGCCGATTGCAACTAATGAAAAACTGTTTTTT.

In regard to this clone: Other nucleotide sequences from this sample produce the same CDR3. The V gene is TRBV3-1 (or the pseudogene TRBV3-2), the J gene TRBJ1-1, with 7 bases fitting TRBD1. CDR1 and CDR2 (germline): LGHDT, YNNKEL (reference sequence). Trimming took 1 base from V and 2 from J; bases not matched to a gene: 4. The CDR3 loop spans 15 amino acids. CDR3 nucleotides: TGTGCCAGCAGCCAAGGGACAGGTAGAAACACTGAAGCTTTCTTT. Its translation is CASSQGTGRNTEAFF.

This chain links TRBV5-4 with TRBJ1-1; TRBD1 aligns across 12 bases. Germline-derived CDR1 and CDR2 are SGHNT and YYREEE (reference sequence). CDR3 length: 14 residues. V lost 3 bases to trimming and J lost 6 bases; unmatched junction nucleotides: 3. CDR3 region: CASSSGQGASEAFF. The CDR3 coding sequence is TGTGCCAGCAGCTCGGGACAGGGGGCTTCTGAAGCTTTCTTT. The variable domain in full, completed from reference TRBV5-4 and TRBJ1-1, reads ETGVTQSPTHLIKTRGQQVTLRCSSQSGHNTVSWYQQALGQGPQFIFQYYREEENGRGNFPPRFSGLQFPNYSSELNVNALELDDSALYLCASSSGQGASEAFFGQGTRLTVV.

The chain is built from TRBV10-3 and TRBJ2-7; 15 positions agree with TRBD2. V shed 9 bases and J 2 bases; nucleotides not matched to a gene: 8. The CDR3 extends over 16 amino acids. The germline V gene encodes CDR1 ENHRY and CDR2 SYGVKD. CDR3 in DNA: TGTGCCATTTCCGGGACTAGCGGGGGGCCCGCCTACGAGCAGTACTTC. Its translation is CAISGTSGGPAYEQYF.

The chain carries TRBV19 and TRBJ2-2; D is perhaps TRBD1 (5 bases). Germline V CDR1 and CDR2: LNHDA, SQIVND (reference sequence). The V and J ends lost 0 bases and 1 base respectively, with 12 bases between them. The CDR3 runs to 17 residues. The CDR3 is CASSIDGARLNTGELFF. Written as DNA, the CDR3 is TGTGCCAGTAGTATAGATGGGGCTAGACTGAACACCGGGGAGCTGTTTTTT.

The genes are TRBV25-1 and TRBJ1-1; D not certain. This CDR3 has 10 amino acids. Trimming removed 7 bases at V and 10 bases at J, with 10 bases between. CDR1 and CDR2 (germline): MGHDK, SYGVNS. CDR3 in amino acids: CASTEVGAFF. DNA of the CDR3: TGTGCCAGCACCGAGGTCGGAGCTTTCTTT. Based on the CDR3 plus reference TRBV25-1 and TRBJ1-1, the full variable domain is EADIYQTPRYLVIGTGKKITLECSQTMGHDKMYWYQQDPGMELHLIHYSYGVNSTEKGDLSSESTVSRIRTEHFPLTLESARPSHTSQYLCASTEVGAFFGQGTRLTVV.

This chain links TRBV2 with TRBJ2-3, with TRBD1 matching over 8 bases. The ends lost 3 bases at V and 3 bases at J; junction bases unmatched: 2. CDR1 and CDR2 (germline): SNHLY, FYNNEI. The CDR3 is 14 amino acids. Here the CDR3 DNA reads TGTGCCAGCAGTGACGGACAGGGTACAGATACGCAGTATTTT. Its protein is CASSDGQGTDTQYF. Combining the CDR3 with reference TRBV2 and TRBJ2-3 gives the whole variable domain EPEVTQTPSHQVTQMGQEVILRCVPISNHLYFYWYRQILGQKVEFLVSFYNNEISEKSEIFDDQFSVERPDGSNFTLKIRSTKLEDSAMYFCASSDGQGTDTQYFGPGTRLTVL.

This CDR3 reads CASSPPRGGERTDTQYF. The CDR3 DNA follows: TGTGCCAGCAGCCCACCCCGGGGGGGGGAACGAACAGATACGCAGTATTTT. This chain links TRBV3-1 (or the pseudogene TRBV3-2) with TRBJ2-3, with 8 bases fitting TRBD2. Germline V gene lookup returns CDR1 LGHDT and CDR2 YNNKEL (reference sequence). The CDR3 extends over 17 amino acids. V gave up 4 bases and J gave up 3 bases; unmatched junction bases: 12.

The chain is built from TRBV5-4 and TRBJ2-2; TRBD2 is a possible D gene (7 bases). Germline lookup yields CDR1 SGHNT and CDR2 YYREEE (reference sequence). This CDR3 contains 15 residues. V lost 0 bases to trimming and J lost 7 bases, with 13 bases between them. CDR3 sequence reads: CASSLVGGLGGELFF. CDR3 coding DNA: TGTGCCAGCAGCTTGGTCGGGGGGCTAGGCGGGGAGCTGTTTTTT.

The gene calls are TRBV19 and TRBJ1-3; D remains unclear. This CDR3 comprises 12 residues. V lost 0 bases and J 7 bases, leaving 4 bases between the germline ends. The V gene's germline CDR1 is LNHDA and CDR2 SQIVND (reference sequence). The CDR3 DNA reads TGTGCCAGTAGTATAGATCGGAACACCATATATTTT. It yields the protein CASSIDRNTIYF.

The chain carries TRBV2 and TRBJ1-3; D ambiguous. Trimming pared 1 base from V and 0 bases from J, leaving 4 bases between. There are 14 residues in the CDR3. CDR1 and CDR2 (germline): SNHLY, FYNNEI. For the CDR3, the DNA is TGTGCCAGCAGTGAAGGCAGCTCTGGAAACACCATATATTTT. Residues: CASSEGSSGNTIYF.

The chain carries TRBV3-1 (or the pseudogene TRBV3-2) and TRBJ2-2; D possibly corresponds to TRBD1 (6 bases). Germline V lookup: CDR1 LGHDT, CDR2 YNNKEL (reference sequence). V was shortened by 5 bases and J by 5 bases, with 12 bases between the two germline ends. The CDR3 loop spans 14 amino acids. DNA of the CDR3: TGTGCCAGCAGCTTCGATACAGGGACCGGGGAGCTGTTTTTT. Protein product: CASSFDTGTGELFF.

The chain uses TRBV5-1 and TRBJ2-7; TRBD1 agrees at 8 bases. Germline loops: CDR1 SGHRS, CDR2 YFSETQ. The CDR3 runs to 16 residues. V lost 0 bases to trimming and J lost 0 bases; unmatched junction nucleotides: 5. CDR3 loop: CASSLGLGTGSYEQYF. The CDR3 DNA reads TGCGCCAGCAGCTTGGGTCTCGGGACAGGCTCCTACGAGCAGTACTTC. Filled out from reference TRBV5-1 and TRBJ2-7, the complete variable domain reads KAGVTQTPRYLIKTRGQQVTLSCSPISGHRSVSWYQQTPGQGLQFLFEYFSETQRNKGNFPGRFSGRQFSNSRSEMNVSTLELGDSALYLCASSLGLGTGSYEQYFGPGTRLTVT.

The rearrangement links TRBV5-4 to TRBJ2-5; 12 bases map to TRBD2. CDR1 and CDR2 (germline): SGHNT, YYREEE (reference sequence). Germline trimming cut 0 bases from V and 1 base from J; bases unmatched to any gene: 1. This CDR3 contains 16 residues. CDR3 loop: CASSLGLAGVQETQYF. Written as DNA, the CDR3 is TGTGCCAGCAGCTTGGGACTAGCGGGGGTCCAAGAGACCCAGTACTTC.

This chain connects TRBV19 to TRBJ2-5; 10 bases agree with TRBD2. CDR3 length: 15 residues. CDR1 LNHDA and CDR2 SQIVND come from the germline V gene (reference sequence). V trimming: 1 base; J trimming: 3 bases; junction bases outside the gene matches: 2. The CDR3 loop is CASSIGTSGKETQYF. As DNA, the CDR3 is TGTGCCAGTAGTATAGGGACTAGCGGCAAAGAGACCCAGTACTTC. Filled out from reference TRBV19 and TRBJ2-5, the complete variable domain reads DGGITQSPKYLFRKEGQNVTLSCEQNLNHDAMYWYRQDPGQGLRLIYYSQIVNDFQKGDIAEGYSVSREKKESFPLTVTSAQKNPTAFYLCASSIGTSGKETQYFGPGTRLLVL.

The rearrangement links TRBV19 to TRBJ2-7, with D perhaps TRBD1 (8 bases). The V gene's germline CDR1 is LNHDA and CDR2 SQIVND (reference sequence). The CDR3 totals 13 residues. V was clipped by 10 bases and J by 2 bases, with 15 bases between them. CDR3 sequence reads: CATGQGGTYEQYF. The CDR3 coding sequence is TGTGCCACAGGACAGGGAGGGACCTACGAGCAGTACTTC. Looking up the rest from reference TRBV19 and TRBJ2-7 gives the full variable domain: DGGITQSPKYLFRKEGQNVTLSCEQNLNHDAMYWYRQDPGQGLRLIYYSQIVNDFQKGDIAEGYSVSREKKESFPLTVTSAQKNPTAFYLCATGQGGTYEQYFGPGTRLTVT.

The rearrangement uses TRBV3-1 (or the pseudogene TRBV3-2) and TRBJ2-2; TRBD1 is a possible D gene (6 bases). Trimming shortened V by 4 bases and J by 0 bases, and 15 bases separated the two germline ends. The CDR3 extends over 17 amino acids. CDR1 LGHDT and CDR2 YNNKEL come from the germline V gene (reference sequence). The CDR3 sequence: CASSPRGGQTNTGELFF. Written as DNA, the CDR3 is TGTGCCAGCAGCCCGCGTGGGGGACAAACGAACACCGGGGAGCTGTTTTTT.

This sequence joins TRBV6-1 and TRBJ1-4; 7 bases match TRBD1. The CDR3 spans 15 residues. V lost 3 bases, J lost 4 bases, and 5 bases stayed unmatched. Germline CDR1 and CDR2: MNHNS and SASEGT. CDR3 loop: CASSDDRAVNEKLFF. DNA of the CDR3: TGTGCCAGCAGTGACGACAGGGCGGTTAATGAAAAACTGTTTTTT.